This entry lists 7 T cell receptor beta chains sequenced from one sample in a study of blood T cell repertoires in COVID-19. Sequencing was performed with immunoSEQ multiplex PCR; in TCRdb, only in-frame clones are kept and a portion is missing. The sample includes 100,000 to 150,000 clones, over 75% seen only once; the top ten take 2.5% to 3%. The sequencing input was peripheral blood. Receptor source: a man between 50 and 59 years old with acute or convalescent COVID-19.

The chain employs TRBV11-3 and TRBJ2-5, with a possible D match to TRBD1 (7 bases). V was trimmed by 5 bases and J by 1 base, leaving 17 bases between them. CDR3 length: 16 residues. Germline assignment: CDR1 SGHNT and CDR2 YENEEA. CDR3 amino acids: CASSPRRQGGQETQYF. As DNA, the CDR3 is TGTGCCAGCAGCCCAAGGAGACAGGGAGGCCAAGAGACCCAGTACTTC. The full variable domain, rest sourced from reference TRBV11-3 and TRBJ2-5, is EAGVVQSPRYKIIEKKQPVAFWCNPISGHNTLYWYLQNLGQGPELLIRYENEEAVDDSQLPKDRFSAERLKGVDSTLKIQPAELGDSAVYLCASSPRRQGGQETQYFGPGTRLLVL.

By sample share, this clone is medium-sized (0.01 to 0.1%). The chain employs TRBV5-1 and TRBJ2-1, with D perhaps matching TRBD1 (5 bases). Germline V gene sequence: CDR1 SGHRS, CDR2 YFSETQ. The CDR3 totals 13 residues. The germline V and J ends were trimmed by 1 base and 4 bases, with 6 bases remaining between them. This chain's CDR3 is CASSLTGYNEQFF. For the CDR3, the DNA is TGCGCCAGCAGCTTGACAGGTTACAATGAGCAGTTCTTC.

Here the CDR3 reads CASSATSGTSGGLQETQYF. The DNA for the CDR3 is TGTGCCAGCAGTGCCACGTCCGGGACTAGCGGGGGCCTTCAAGAGACCCAGTACTTC. This chain joins TRBV6-4 and TRBJ2-5; 14 bases line up with TRBD2. Germline V CDR1 and CDR2: MRHNA, SNTAGT. This CDR3 region has 19 residues. The V segment lost 4 bases and the J segment 2 bases; nucleotides outside the gene matches: 12.

V gene TRBV2 combines with J gene TRBJ2-7, with 8 positions matching TRBD2. The germline V gene encodes CDR1 SNHLY and CDR2 FYNNEI. This CDR3 is built from 17 residues. V gave up 2 bases and J gave up 4 bases; unmatched junction bases: 13. The CDR3 reads CASSEYFPGTRVYEQYF. The CDR3, as DNA: TGTGCCAGCAGTGAATATTTCCCGGGGACTAGGGTTTACGAGCAGTACTTC. The variable domain in full, with the rest retrieved from reference TRBV2 and TRBJ2-7, is EPEVTQTPSHQVTQMGQEVILRCVPISNHLYFYWYRQILGQKVEFLVSFYNNEISEKSEIFDDQFSVERPDGSNFTLKIRSTKLEDSAMYFCASSEYFPGTRVYEQYFGPGTRLTVT.

The chain uses TRBV7-2 and TRBJ2-1, with 13 bases aligning to TRBD2. Germline trimming cut 5 bases from V and 4 bases from J; bases unmatched to any gene: 5. The V gene's germline CDR1 is SGHTA and CDR2 FQGNSA. This CDR3 comprises 16 residues. The CDR3 DNA reads as TGTGCCAGCAGCGGGGGACTAGCGGGACTTTACAATGAGCAGTTCTTC. It is translated as CASSGGLAGLYNEQFF.

The chain is built from TRBV9 and TRBJ2-2; TRBD1 matches 8 bases. Germline trimming cut 4 bases from V and 8 bases from J; bases unmatched to any gene: 10. Germline CDR1 reads SGDLS; CDR2 reads YYNGEE. The CDR3 has 15 amino acids. The CDR3 protein is CASSPRTGPGGELFF. The CDR3 nucleotides read TGTGCCAGCAGCCCGAGGACAGGGCCGGGGGGGGAGCTGTTTTTT.

This chain links TRBV4-1 with TRBJ2-1; TRBD2 aligns across 7 bases. The CDR3 totals 13 residues. CDR1 and CDR2 from the germline V gene are MGHRA and YSYEKL. V lost 4 bases to trimming and J lost 8 bases; unmatched junction nucleotides: 5. The CDR3 coding sequence is TGCGCCAGCAGCCCGACTAGCATCGATGAGCAGTTCTTC. Translated, it gives CASSPTSIDEQFF.